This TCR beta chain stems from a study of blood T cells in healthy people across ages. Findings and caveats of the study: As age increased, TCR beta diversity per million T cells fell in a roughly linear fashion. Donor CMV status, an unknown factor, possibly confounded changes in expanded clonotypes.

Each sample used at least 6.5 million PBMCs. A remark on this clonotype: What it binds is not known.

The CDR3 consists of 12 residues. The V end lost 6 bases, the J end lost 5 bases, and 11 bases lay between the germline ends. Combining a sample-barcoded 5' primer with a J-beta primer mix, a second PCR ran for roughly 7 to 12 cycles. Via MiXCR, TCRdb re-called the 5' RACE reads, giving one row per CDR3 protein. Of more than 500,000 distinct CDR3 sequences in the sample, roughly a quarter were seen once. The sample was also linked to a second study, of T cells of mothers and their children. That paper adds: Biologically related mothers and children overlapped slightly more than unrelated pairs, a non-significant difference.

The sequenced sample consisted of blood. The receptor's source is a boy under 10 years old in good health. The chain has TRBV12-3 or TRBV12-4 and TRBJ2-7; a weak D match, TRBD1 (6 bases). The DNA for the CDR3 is TGTGCCAGCAGCCCTCAGGGGAACGAGCAGTACTTC. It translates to CASSPQGNEQYF.